The clone carrying this T cell receptor beta chain has a count of ten or more. Between the trimmed V and J ends, which lost 6 bases and 7 bases, there was a span of 24 bases. CDR3 length equals 16 residues. Per germline, CDR1 ENHRY and CDR2 SYGVKD. This sample is part of a study of neurological immune-mediated disorders. Each TCR transcript was tagged with a 10-nucleotide random UMI during 5'RACE. TCRdb used MiXCR to reprocess the 5' RACE reads, holding one entry per CDR3 protein. Of 78,000 or so distinct CDR3 sequences in the sample, roughly 4.7% were seen once. This TCR came from a woman younger than 45 with multiple sclerosis. The V call is TRBV10-3, the J call TRBJ1-2; possible D gene TRBD1, 6 bases. Sequenced material: PBMCs. The CDR3 is CAISARSDSPMFGYTF. CDR3 bases: TGTGCCATCAGCGCCCGGTCGGACAGCCCCATGTTTGGCTACACCTTC.